These 13 T cell receptor beta chains share one sample of origin, sequenced in a study of early stage breast cancer tumors. TCRdb keeps only in-frame clones here, not all; method: immunoSEQ multiplex PCR. Of 25,000 to 35,000 clones in the sample, about three fifths are singletons; the top ten hold approximately 8%. Sample: breast tumor tissue. These receptors all come from a person aged 45 to 59 with breast cancer.

The chain has TRBV6-5 and TRBJ1-1, with D perhaps TRBD1 (6 bases). Germline V gene data show CDR1 as MNHEY and CDR2 as SVGAGI. V was trimmed by 5 bases and J by 1 base, leaving 11 bases between them. The CDR3 loop spans 14 amino acids. CDR3 loop: CASSKRTANTEAFF. Here the CDR3 DNA reads TGTGCCAGCAGTAAGCGGACAGCGAACACTGAAGCTTTCTTT.

The chain recombines TRBV6-7 with TRBJ2-7; 8 bases fit TRBD2. TRBV6-7 is classed as an ORF, of uncertain function. The CDR3 spans 16 residues. The V and J ends lost 3 bases and 2 bases, in that order; junction bases with no gene match: 9. The CDR3 region is CASSYTRTSGPYEQYF. The DNA for the CDR3 is TGTGCCAGCAGTTATACTCGAACTAGCGGTCCCTACGAGCAGTACTTC.

This clone ranks as medium-sized. The chain couples TRBV6-5 to TRBJ2-3, with D unclear. The CDR3 runs 12 residues. The V gene's germline CDR1 is MNHEY and CDR2 SVGAGI. Trimming left V 6 bases short and J 5 bases short, with 9 bases between. The CDR3 coding sequence is TGTGCCAGCAGCCCCCAGCGAGATACGCAGTATTTT. It specifies CASSPQRDTQYF.

The chain couples TRBV4-1 to TRBJ2-7; D is unclear. Germline V gives CDR1 MGHRA, CDR2 YSYEKL. Trimming left V 0 bases short and J 0 bases short, with 6 bases between. CDR3 length equals 14 residues. In DNA, the CDR3 is TGCGCCAGCAGCCAAGAGTACAGCTCCTACGAGCAGTACTTC. Translation: CASSQEYSSYEQYF.

V usage is TRBV7-9 and J usage is TRBJ2-3, with TRBD2 matching over 7 bases. CDR3 length: 19 amino acids. Germline assignment: CDR1 SEHNR and CDR2 FQNEAQ (reference sequence). V was clipped by 2 bases and J by 0 bases; unmatched bases: 14. CDR3 DNA: TGTGCCAGCAGCTTACTCCGGCCGGGTTGGGGACTAAGCACAGATACGCAGTATTTT. It codes for CASSLLRPGWGLSTDTQYF.

The chain is built from TRBV6-1 and TRBJ1-2, with D hard to call. The V end was cut by 6 bases, the J end by 3 bases, with 14 bases between. Looked up from germline, CDR1 is MNHNS and CDR2 is SASEGT. This CDR3 comprises 14 residues. The CDR3 loop is CASRGTAGDYGYTF. CDR3 coding DNA: TGTGCCAGCAGAGGAACAGCCGGGGACTATGGCTACACCTTC.

The chain recombines TRBV11-3 with TRBJ2-3; TRBD2 matches at 8 bases. This CDR3 region has 15 residues. The ends lost 2 bases at V and 4 bases at J; junction bases unmatched: 5. The germline gives CDR1 SGHNT, CDR2 YENEEA. The CDR3 coding sequence is TGTGCCAGCAGCTTAACCGGGAGGGCTGCAGATACGCAGTATTTT. Translation gives CASSLTGRAADTQYF.

The genes are TRBV7-2 and TRBJ2-1, with TRBD1 as a possible D gene (6 bases). This CDR3 is 15 amino acids long. The germline V gene has CDR1 SGHTA and CDR2 FQGNSA. Trimming stripped 6 bases from V and 3 bases from J, with 15 bases between. CDR3 DNA: TGTGCCAGCAGTACACCGGGACAATACTACAATGAGCAGTTCTTC. Its translation is CASSTPGQYYNEQFF.

V gene TRBV4-3 combines with J gene TRBJ2-7; a weak D match, TRBD2 (5 bases). The CDR3 extends over 16 amino acids. The germline gives CDR1 LGHNA, CDR2 YSLEER. V lost 4 bases and J 4 bases, leaving 20 bases between the germline ends. The CDR3 is CASSPTWGVSGYEQYF. CDR3 DNA: TGCGCCAGCAGCCCGACCTGGGGAGTCTCCGGATACGAGCAGTACTTC.

The chain is built from TRBV19 and TRBJ2-3; the D call may be TRBD1 or TRBD2 (5 bases each). Trimming shortened V by 5 bases and J by 4 bases, and 10 bases separated the two germline ends. Germline-derived CDR1 and CDR2 are LNHDA and SQIVND (reference sequence). The CDR3 length is 13 residues. CDR3 nucleotide sequence: TGTGCCAGTAGTCGAGGGGCCTCAGATACGCAGTATTTT. Its protein product is CASSRGASDTQYF.

The rearrangement uses TRBV5-1 and TRBJ1-3; D might be TRBD1 (5 bases). In germline, CDR1 is SGHRS, CDR2 YFSETQ. CDR3 size: 16 residues. V dropped 4 bases and J dropped 0 bases, with 14 bases sitting between them. The CDR3 reads CASSPNGGSSGNTIYF. CDR3 bases: TGCGCCAGCAGCCCTAACGGGGGAAGCTCTGGAAACACCATATATTTT. Based on the CDR3 plus reference TRBV5-1 and TRBJ1-3, the full variable domain is KAGVTQTPRYLIKTRGQQVTLSCSPISGHRSVSWYQQTPGQGLQFLFEYFSETQRNKGNFPGRFSGRQFSNSRSEMNVSTLELGDSALYLCASSPNGGSSGNTIYFGEGSWLTVV.

This clone was picked up one time. The chain joins TRBV13 to TRBJ2-1; D is perhaps TRBD2 (6 bases). The V end lost 4 bases, the J end lost 11 bases, and 12 bases lay between the germline ends. This CDR3 contains 12 residues. The V gene's germline CDR1 is PRHDT and CDR2 FYEKMQ (reference sequence). The chain's CDR3 is CASSSPGTQQFF. CDR3 bases: TGTGCCAGCAGCTCCCCCGGGACTCAGCAGTTCTTC.

The chain employs TRBV5-6 and TRBJ2-2; 15 positions agree with TRBD2. V was pared by 4 bases and J by 7 bases, with 5 bases of the junction left unmatched. The germline CDR1 and CDR2 sequences are SGHDT and YYEEEE. The CDR3 has 16 amino acids. The CDR3 DNA follows: TGTGCCAGCAGCGCGGGACTAGCGGGAGGCGGCGGGGAGCTGTTTTTT. Translating it yields CASSAGLAGGGGELFF.